What follows are 17 T cell receptor beta chains derived from one specimen sequenced in a study of T cells in Graves' hyperthyroidism and ophthalmopathy. RNA transcripts served as the template for amplifying TCR beta CDR3 regions. Researchers ran a first-round RT-PCR on the TCR CDR3 using the HTBI primer set. TCRdb recomputed calls from the multiplex PCR reads with MiXCR, one row per CDR3 protein. Of 150,000 or so distinct CDR3 sequences detected, roughly 23% appear once; the ten largest clones hold roughly 71%. What was sequenced was blood. These receptor sequences come from a woman between 50 and 59 years old with Graves' hyperthyroidism that later progressed to Graves' ophthalmopathy.

This clonotype showed up many times. CDR3 in amino acids: CSARNTPDYGYTF. In DNA form, the CDR3 reads TGCAGTGCTAGGAATACACCAGACTATGGCTACACCTTC. The chain combines TRBV20-1 with TRBJ1-2; D remains ambiguous. V was pared by 3 bases and J by 3 bases, with 11 bases between. The CDR3 covers 13 residues. CDR1 and CDR2 from the germline V gene are DFQATT and SNEGSKA (reference sequence).

As to this clonotype: A much bigger clone sits one base away, suggesting this may be a read error. This chain joins TRBV7-9 and TRBJ2-1; 7 bases align to TRBD1. Germline V CDR1 and CDR2: SEHNR, FQNEAQ (reference sequence). Trimming cost V 5 bases and J 7 bases; bases outside gene matches: 11. This CDR3 comprises 15 residues. The CDR3 nucleotides read TGTGCCAGCAGCAATCCGGGACAGAGGATGAATGAGCAGTTCTTC. Residues: CASSNPGQRMNEQFF.

This clonotype was seen only a few times. This chain uses TRBV6-1 with TRBJ1-5; 8 bases are a match to TRBD1. Germline CDR1 is MNHNS and CDR2 is SASEGT. There are 16 residues in the CDR3. The V gene end was trimmed by 6 bases and the J gene end by 4 bases; junction bases not matched to a gene: 11. The CDR3 spells CASSLQTGGGNQPQHF. Here the CDR3 DNA reads TGTGCCAGCAGCCTACAAACAGGGGGGGGAAATCAGCCCCAGCATTTT.

This clonotype came up many times. The chain combines TRBV12-3 or TRBV12-4 with TRBJ2-5, with D possibly TRBD1 on 5 matching bases. Trimming took off 2 bases at V and 2 bases at J, with 12 bases between the two ends. This CDR3 is 15 amino acids long. CDR3 loop: CASSLTAGLQETQYF. The CDR3 nucleotides are TGTGCCAGCAGTTTAACTGCAGGGCTTCAAGAGACCCAGTACTTC.

This clonotype was recorded at least ten times. V gene TRBV5-1 combines with J gene TRBJ2-1; 10 nucleotides line up with TRBD2. The V gene end was trimmed by 0 bases and the J gene end by 5 bases; junction bases not matched to a gene: 5. From germline, CDR1 is SGHRS and CDR2 YFSETQ. The CDR3 covers 16 residues. DNA of the CDR3: TGCGCCAGCAGCTTGGGACTAGCGGGCCGAGACAATGAGCAGTTCTTC. Its protein product is CASSLGLAGRDNEQFF.

This chain connects TRBV2 to TRBJ1-1; D is unresolved. The CDR3 is 16 amino acids. Germline-derived CDR1 and CDR2 are SNHLY and FYNNEI. Trimming shortened V by 3 bases and J by 0 bases, and 14 bases separated the two germline ends. CDR3 coding DNA: TGTGCCAGCAGTGATAGGTCTTCCATTCTGAACACTGAAGCTTTCTTT. It encodes CASSDRSSILNTEAFF.

The chain combines TRBV19 with TRBJ1-2; D is unresolved. Germline CDR1 is LNHDA and CDR2 is SQIVND (reference sequence). With 5 bases removed from V and 6 bases from J, the gap between germline ends came to 13 bases. The CDR3 is 13 residues long. CDR3 in DNA: TGTGCCAGTAGTGCCGGACTGCGAAATGGCTACACCTTC. Its translation is CASSAGLRNGYTF.

This clonotype was counted ten times or more. V usage is TRBV12-3 or TRBV12-4 and J usage is TRBJ2-2; D is perhaps TRBD1 (5 bases). The V end was cut by 3 bases, the J end by 1 base, with 6 bases between. The CDR3 runs 14 residues. The CDR3 region is CASSFDRNTGELFF. DNA of the CDR3: TGTGCCAGCAGTTTTGACAGGAACACCGGGGAGCTGTTTTTT.

This clonotype was detected ten times or more. The genes are TRBV30 and TRBJ1-2, with 10 bases matching TRBD1. Germline V gene data show CDR1 as GTSNPN and CDR2 as SVGIG (reference sequence). CDR3 size: 14 residues. J gave up 0 bases and V 8 bases, and 6 bases lay outside the gene matches. The CDR3 is CATSGTGANYGYTF. The CDR3 region has the DNA TGTGCCACCTCCGGGACAGGGGCTAACTATGGCTACACCTTC.

This clonotype has ten or more counts. The CDR3 loop reads CASSRTRVTTDTQYF. The CDR3 DNA follows: TGTGCCAGCAGCCGAACGCGGGTAACCACAGATACGCAGTATTTT. V is TRBV7-8 and J is TRBJ2-3, with a possible D match to TRBD2 (5 bases). In germline, CDR1 is SGHVS, CDR2 FQNEAQ. The V end lost 5 bases, the J end lost 2 bases, and 14 bases lay between the germline ends. CDR3 length: 15 residues. Full variable domain (outside the CDR3, taken from reference TRBV7-8 and TRBJ2-3): GAGVSQSPRYKVAKRGQDVALRCDPISGHVSLFWYQQALGQGPEFLTYFQNEAQLDKSGLPSDRFFAERPEGSVSTLKIQRTQQEDSAVYLCASSRTRVTTDTQYFGPGTRLTVL.

In nucleotides, the CDR3 is TGCAGCGCCGGCTTGAATGCGGGTGCCGCCGGGGAGCTGTTTTTT. The encoded protein is CSAGLNAGAAGELFF. This chain connects TRBV29-1 to TRBJ2-2; D perhaps matches TRBD2 (5 bases). The germline gives CDR1 SQVTM, CDR2 ANQGSEA. This CDR3 contains 15 residues. With 7 bases removed from V and 6 bases from J, the gap between germline ends came to 21 bases.

V and J are TRBV20-1 and TRBJ2-5; a weak D match, TRBD2 (6 bases). CDR3 length: 12 amino acids. The V end lost 7 bases, the J end lost 2 bases, and 11 bases lay between the germline ends. CDR1 is DFQATT, CDR2 SNEGSKA, per germline (reference sequence). DNA for the CDR3: TGCAGTGGTAGCGGACCTCAAGAGACCCAGTACTTC. This gives the protein CSGSGPQETQYF.

The chain joins TRBV20-1 to TRBJ2-7; 12 positions match TRBD2. This CDR3 contains 13 residues. Trimming at V came to 7 bases and at J to 7 bases, leaving 8 bases not matched to a gene. Germline CDR1 DFQATT, CDR2 SNEGSKA (reference sequence). The CDR3 DNA reads TGCAGTGTCCTAGCGGGAGGGCCAAAGGAGCAGTACTTC. Amino acid sequence: CSVLAGGPKEQYF.

Regarding this clonotype: This may stem from a read error, because a much larger clone lies one nucleotide away. The chain employs TRBV20-1 and TRBJ2-2; a weak D match, TRBD2 (6 bases). The CDR3 totals 14 residues. The germline CDR1 and CDR2 sequences are DFQATT and SNEGSKA (reference sequence). CDR3 residues: CSARYVGAGGEQFF. Written as DNA, the CDR3 is TGCAGTGCTAGATACGTCGGGGCTGGCGGGGAGCAGTTTTTT.

V is TRBV30 and J is TRBJ1-4; D gene uncertain. CDR3 size: 19 residues. Trimming removed 0 bases at V and 4 bases at J, with 24 bases between. The germline gives CDR1 GTSNPN, CDR2 SVGIG (reference sequence). The CDR3, as DNA: TGTGCCTGGAGTGTACCCGTTTGGACGGGAGAGAAGGTTAATGAAAAACTGTTTTTT. Translation: CAWSVPVWTGEKVNEKLFF.

This chain links TRBV7-8 with TRBJ1-2; 7 bases are a match to TRBD1. Germline values: CDR1 SGHVS, CDR2 FQNEAQ. After removal of 2 bases from V and 7 bases from J, the junction contained 7 bases not matched to a gene. The CDR3 covers 14 residues. The CDR3 spells CASSLITGARGYTF. The DNA of the CDR3 is TGTGCCAGCAGCTTAATAACAGGGGCGCGTGGCTACACCTTC.

This clonotype has only a few counts. The rearrangement joins TRBV28 to TRBJ2-7; D is perhaps TRBD2 (7 bases). This CDR3 region has 14 residues. Germline V lookup: CDR1 MDHEN, CDR2 SYDVKM. V shed 6 bases and J shed 3 bases, with 15 bases lying between them. CDR3 sequence reads: CASRGGGAIYEQYF. The CDR3 region has the DNA TGTGCCAGCAGGGGGGGGGGGGCAATCTACGAGCAGTACTTC.